This section outlines one T cell receptor beta chain sequence together with its context. The data originate from a study of CD8+ T cells in alopecia areata. Between the trimmed V and J ends, which lost 2 bases and 5 bases, there was a span of 15 bases. From germline, CDR1 is LNHNV and CDR2 YYDKDF (reference sequence). This CDR3 is built from 15 residues. TCR sequencing used cDNA made by reverse transcription of extracted RNA. Generated by immunoSEQ multiplex PCR, the TCRdb table keeps only in-frame clones and is missing some. The top ten clones hold roughly 15% of a sample with about 150,000 clones, 87% of them seen once.

The V and J genes are TRBV15 and TRBJ1-1, with a possible D match to TRBD1 (5 bases). Here the sequenced sample was CD8+ T cells sorted from blood, taken at week 0. The sequence was collected from a human donor with alopecia areata. Written as DNA, the CDR3 is TGTGCCACCAGCAGAACAAACCAGGGTGAAACTGAAGCTTTCTTT. Translation gives CATSRTNQGETEAFF.